This record looks at one T cell receptor beta chain sequence and its context. Antigen specificity is unknown. The junction departs from germline at one end; a sequencing error may be responsible. CDR3 size: 14 residues. The sample is drawn from a study of T-cell reconstitution after alpha-beta-depleted transplantation in children. Points from the study as a whole: Where alpha-beta T cells came from about two months after transplant was reportedly several hundred expanded graft clones. T-cell counts and diversity were attributed mostly to newly produced T cells one year after transplant.

Unique molecular identifiers featured in how the TCRbeta library was prepared. Using its own MiXCR run on the PCR reads, TCRdb lists one record per CDR3 protein. The sample has fewer than 700,000 distinct CDR3 sequences; 23% are singletons. The chain uses TRBV12-3 or TRBV12-4 and TRBJ1-1, with D hard to call. The receptor's source is a boy younger than two who had a stem cell transplant for acute myeloid leukemia, so the T cells may come from the graft donor. Here the sequenced sample was PBMCs, mostly from graft donor cells, taken 360 days after TCRalphabeta/CD19-depleted stem cell transplant. This CDR3 reads CASNLSQLNTEAFF. CDR3 nucleotide sequence: TGTGCCAGCAATTTAAGTCAGCTGAACACTGAAGCTTTCTTT.